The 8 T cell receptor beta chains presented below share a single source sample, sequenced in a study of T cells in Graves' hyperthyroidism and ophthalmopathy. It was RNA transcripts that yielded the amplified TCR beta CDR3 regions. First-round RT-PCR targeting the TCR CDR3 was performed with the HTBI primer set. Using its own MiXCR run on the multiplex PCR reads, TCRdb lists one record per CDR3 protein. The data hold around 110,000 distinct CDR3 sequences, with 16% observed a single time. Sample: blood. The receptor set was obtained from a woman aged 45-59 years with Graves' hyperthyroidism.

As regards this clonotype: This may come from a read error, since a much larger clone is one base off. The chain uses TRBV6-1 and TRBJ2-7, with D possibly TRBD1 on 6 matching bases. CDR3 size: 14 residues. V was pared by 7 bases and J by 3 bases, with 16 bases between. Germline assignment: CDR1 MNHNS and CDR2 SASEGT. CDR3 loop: CASTSLDSRYEQYF. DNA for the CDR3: TGTGCCAGCACCTCCCTGGACAGCCGCTACGAGCAGTACTTC.

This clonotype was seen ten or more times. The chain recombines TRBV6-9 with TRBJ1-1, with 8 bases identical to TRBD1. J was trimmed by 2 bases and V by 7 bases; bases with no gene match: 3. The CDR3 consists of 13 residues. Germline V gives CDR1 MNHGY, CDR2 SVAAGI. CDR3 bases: TGTGCCAGCATCGGGACAGGCAACACTGAAGCTTTCTTT. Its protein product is CASIGTGNTEAFF.

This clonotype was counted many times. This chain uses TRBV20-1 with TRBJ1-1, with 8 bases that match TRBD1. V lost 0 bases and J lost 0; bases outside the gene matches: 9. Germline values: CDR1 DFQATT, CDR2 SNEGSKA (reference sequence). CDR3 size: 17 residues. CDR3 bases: TGCAGTGCTAGAGATCGGGACAGGACTGGGATGAACACTGAAGCTTTCTTT. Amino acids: CSARDRDRTGMNTEAFF.

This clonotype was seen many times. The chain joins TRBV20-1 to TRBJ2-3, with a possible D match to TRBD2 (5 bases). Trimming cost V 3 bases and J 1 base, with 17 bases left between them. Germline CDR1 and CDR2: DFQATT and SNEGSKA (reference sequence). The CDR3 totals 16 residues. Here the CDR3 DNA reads TGCAGTGCTAGTTTAAGCGGTATCCACCGCACAGATACGCAGTATTTT. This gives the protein CSASLSGIHRTDTQYF.

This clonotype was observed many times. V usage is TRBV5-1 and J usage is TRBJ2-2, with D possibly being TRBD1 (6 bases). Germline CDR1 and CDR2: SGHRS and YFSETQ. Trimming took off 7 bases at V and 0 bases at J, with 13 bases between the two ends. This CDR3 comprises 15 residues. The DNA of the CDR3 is TGCGCCAGCGACCCCGGACAGCCGAACACCGGGGAGCTGTTTTTT. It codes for CASDPGQPNTGELFF.

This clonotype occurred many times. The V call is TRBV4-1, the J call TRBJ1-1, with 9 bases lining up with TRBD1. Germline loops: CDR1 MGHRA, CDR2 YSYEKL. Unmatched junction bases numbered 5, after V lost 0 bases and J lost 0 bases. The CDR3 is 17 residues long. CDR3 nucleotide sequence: TGCGCCAGCAGCCAAGACTCGGGGACAGGGATGAACACTGAAGCTTTCTTT. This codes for CASSQDSGTGMNTEAFF.

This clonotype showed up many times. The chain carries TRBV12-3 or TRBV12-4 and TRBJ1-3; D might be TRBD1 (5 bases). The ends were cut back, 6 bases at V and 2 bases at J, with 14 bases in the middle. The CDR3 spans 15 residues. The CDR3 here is CASSAGASTGNTIYF. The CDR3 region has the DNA TGTGCCAGCAGCGCCGGGGCTTCGACTGGAAACACCATATATTTT.

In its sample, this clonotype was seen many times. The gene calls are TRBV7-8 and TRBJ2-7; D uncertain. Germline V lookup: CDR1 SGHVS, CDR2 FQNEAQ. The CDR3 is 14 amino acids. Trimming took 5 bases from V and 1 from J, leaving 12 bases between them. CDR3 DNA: TGTGCCAGCAGCCAAAGGACCTTTTCCTACGAGCAGTACGTC. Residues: CASSQRTFSYEQYV.